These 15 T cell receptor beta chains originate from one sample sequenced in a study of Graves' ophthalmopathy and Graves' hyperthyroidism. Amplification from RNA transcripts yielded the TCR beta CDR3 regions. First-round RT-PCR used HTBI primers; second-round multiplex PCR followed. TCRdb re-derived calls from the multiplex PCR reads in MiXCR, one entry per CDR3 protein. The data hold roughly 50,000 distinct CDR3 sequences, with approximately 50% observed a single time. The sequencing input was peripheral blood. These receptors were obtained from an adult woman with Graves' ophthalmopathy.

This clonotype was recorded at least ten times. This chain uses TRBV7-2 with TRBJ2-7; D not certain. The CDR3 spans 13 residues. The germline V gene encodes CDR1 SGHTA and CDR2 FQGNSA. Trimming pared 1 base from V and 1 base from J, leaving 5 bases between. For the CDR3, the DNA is TGTGCCAGCAGCTTAGACGGGTCCTACGAGCAGTACTTC. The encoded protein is CASSLDGSYEQYF.

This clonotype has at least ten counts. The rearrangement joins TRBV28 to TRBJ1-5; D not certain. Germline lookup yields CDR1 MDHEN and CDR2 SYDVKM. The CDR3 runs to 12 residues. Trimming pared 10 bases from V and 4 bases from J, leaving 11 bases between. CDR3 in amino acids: CATNPRNQPQHF. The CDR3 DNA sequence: TGTGCCACCAACCCAAGAAATCAGCCCCAGCATTTT.

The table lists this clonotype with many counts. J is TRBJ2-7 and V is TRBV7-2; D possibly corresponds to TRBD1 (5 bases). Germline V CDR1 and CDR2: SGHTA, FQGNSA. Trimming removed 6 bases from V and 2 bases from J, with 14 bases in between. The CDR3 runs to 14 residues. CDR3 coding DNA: TGTGCCAGCAGATCACCAAGGGGTACCTACGAGCAGTACTTC. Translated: CASRSPRGTYEQYF.

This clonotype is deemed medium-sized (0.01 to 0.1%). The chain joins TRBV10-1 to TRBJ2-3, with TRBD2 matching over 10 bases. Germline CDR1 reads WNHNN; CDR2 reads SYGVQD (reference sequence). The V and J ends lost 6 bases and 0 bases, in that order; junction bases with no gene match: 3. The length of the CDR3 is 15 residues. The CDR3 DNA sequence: TGCGCCAGCAGCGGACTAGCGGATAGCACAGATACGCAGTATTTT. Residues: CASSGLADSTDTQYF.

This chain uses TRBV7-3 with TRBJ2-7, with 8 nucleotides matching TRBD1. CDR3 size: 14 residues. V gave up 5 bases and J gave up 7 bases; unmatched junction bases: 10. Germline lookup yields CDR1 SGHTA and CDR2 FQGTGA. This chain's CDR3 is CASSPGQGLQEQYF. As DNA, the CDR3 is TGTGCCAGCAGCCCCGGACAGGGTTTGCAAGAGCAGTACTTC.

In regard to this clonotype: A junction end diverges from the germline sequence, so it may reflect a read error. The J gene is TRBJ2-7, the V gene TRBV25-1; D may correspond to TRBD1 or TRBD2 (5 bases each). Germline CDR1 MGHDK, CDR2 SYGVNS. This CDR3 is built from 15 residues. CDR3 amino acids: CASSAPRDRFNEQHF. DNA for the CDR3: TGTGCCAGCAGTGCTCCACGGGACCGCTTCAACGAGCAGCACTTC.

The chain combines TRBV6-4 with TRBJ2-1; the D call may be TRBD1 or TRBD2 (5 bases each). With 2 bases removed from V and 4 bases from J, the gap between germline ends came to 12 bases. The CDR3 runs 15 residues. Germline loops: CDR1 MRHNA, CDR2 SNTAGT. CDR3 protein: CASSDDSGGYNEQFF. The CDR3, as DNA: TGTGCCAGCAGTGACGACTCTGGGGGATACAATGAGCAGTTCTTC.

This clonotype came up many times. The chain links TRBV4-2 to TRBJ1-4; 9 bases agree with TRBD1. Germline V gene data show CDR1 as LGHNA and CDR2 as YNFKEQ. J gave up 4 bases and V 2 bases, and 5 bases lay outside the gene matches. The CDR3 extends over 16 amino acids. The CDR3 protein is CASSQRDRDLNEKLFF. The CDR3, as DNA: TGTGCCAGCAGCCAAAGGGACAGGGACCTTAATGAAAAACTGTTTTTT.

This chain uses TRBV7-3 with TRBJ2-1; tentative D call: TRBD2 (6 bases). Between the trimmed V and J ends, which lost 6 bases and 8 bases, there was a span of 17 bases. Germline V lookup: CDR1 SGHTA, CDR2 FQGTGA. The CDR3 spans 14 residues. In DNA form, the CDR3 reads TGTGCCAGCAGTCGAGGCGGGGTTCTCGATGAGCAGTTCTTC. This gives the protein CASSRGGVLDEQFF.

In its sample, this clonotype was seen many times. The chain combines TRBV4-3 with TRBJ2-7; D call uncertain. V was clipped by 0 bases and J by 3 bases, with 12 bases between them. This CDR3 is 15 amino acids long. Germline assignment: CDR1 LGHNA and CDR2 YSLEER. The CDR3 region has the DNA TGCGCCAGCAGCCAAGATCCGGGCCTCCGCTACGAGCAGTACTTC. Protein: CASSQDPGLRYEQYF.

CDR3 amino acids: CASSPTEDEQFF. The CDR3 nucleotides are TGTGCCAGCAGTCCTACTGAGGATGAGCAGTTCTTC. The genes are TRBV12-3 or TRBV12-4 and TRBJ2-1; D gene ambiguous. V shed 5 bases and J shed 8 bases, with 10 bases lying between them. The CDR3 extends over 12 amino acids.

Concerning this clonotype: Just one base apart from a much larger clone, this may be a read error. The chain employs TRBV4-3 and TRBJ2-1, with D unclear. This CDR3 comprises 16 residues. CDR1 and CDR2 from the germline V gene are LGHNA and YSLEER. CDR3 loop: CVSSQEWQSSYNEQFF. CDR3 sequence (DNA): TGCGTCAGCAGCCAAGAGTGGCAGAGCTCCTACAATGAGCAGTTCTTC.

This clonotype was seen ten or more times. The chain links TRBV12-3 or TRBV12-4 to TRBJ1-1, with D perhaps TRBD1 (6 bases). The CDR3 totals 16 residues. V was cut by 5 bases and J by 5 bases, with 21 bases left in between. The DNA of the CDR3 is TGTGCCAGCAGTGCGAGGGGGGGTCAGGGAGGGACTGAAGCTTTCTTT. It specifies CASSARGGQGGTEAFF.

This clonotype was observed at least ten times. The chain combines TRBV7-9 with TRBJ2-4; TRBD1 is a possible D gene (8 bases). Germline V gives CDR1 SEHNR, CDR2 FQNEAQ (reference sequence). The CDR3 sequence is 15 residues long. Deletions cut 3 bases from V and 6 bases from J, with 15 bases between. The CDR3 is CASSLDREGRNIQYF. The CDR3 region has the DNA TGTGCCAGCAGCTTGGACAGGGAGGGACGAAACATTCAGTACTTC.

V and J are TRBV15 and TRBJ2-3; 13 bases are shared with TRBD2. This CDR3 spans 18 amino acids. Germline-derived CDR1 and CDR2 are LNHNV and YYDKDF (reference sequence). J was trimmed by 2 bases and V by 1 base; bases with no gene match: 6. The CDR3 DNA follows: TGTGCCACCAGCAGAGCTCTTGGGACTAGCGGGGCCACAGATACGCAGTATTTT. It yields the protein CATSRALGTSGATDTQYF.